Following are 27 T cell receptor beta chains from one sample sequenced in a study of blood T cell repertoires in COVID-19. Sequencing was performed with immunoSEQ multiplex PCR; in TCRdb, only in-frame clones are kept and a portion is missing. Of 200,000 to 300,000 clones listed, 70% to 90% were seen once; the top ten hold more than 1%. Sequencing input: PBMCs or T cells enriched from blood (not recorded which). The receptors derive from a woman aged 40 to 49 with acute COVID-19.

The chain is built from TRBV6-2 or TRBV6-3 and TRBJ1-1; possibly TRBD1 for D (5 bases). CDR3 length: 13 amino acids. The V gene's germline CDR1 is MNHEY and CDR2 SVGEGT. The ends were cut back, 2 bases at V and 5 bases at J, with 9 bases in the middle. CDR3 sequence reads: CASSYVRGTEAFF. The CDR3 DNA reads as TGTGCCAGCAGTTACGTCCGGGGGACTGAAGCTTTCTTT.

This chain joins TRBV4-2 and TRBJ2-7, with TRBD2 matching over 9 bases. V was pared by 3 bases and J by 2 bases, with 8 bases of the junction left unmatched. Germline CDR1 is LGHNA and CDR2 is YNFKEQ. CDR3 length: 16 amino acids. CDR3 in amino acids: CASSHETAGGPYEQYF. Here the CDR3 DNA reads TGTGCCAGCAGCCATGAAACAGCGGGAGGACCCTACGAGCAGTACTTC.

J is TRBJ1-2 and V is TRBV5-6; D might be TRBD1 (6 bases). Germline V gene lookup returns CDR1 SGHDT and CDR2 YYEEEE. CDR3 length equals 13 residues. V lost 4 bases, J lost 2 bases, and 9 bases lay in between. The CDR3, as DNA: TGTGCCAGCAGCCCGACAGGCAACTATGGCTACACCTTC. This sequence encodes CASSPTGNYGYTF. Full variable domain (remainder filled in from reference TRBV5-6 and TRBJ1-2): DAGVTQSPTHLIKTRGQQVTLRCSPKSGHDTVSWYQQALGQGPQFIFQYYEEEERQRGNFPDRFSGHQFPNYSSELNVNALLLGDSALYLCASSPTGNYGYTFGSGTRLTVV.

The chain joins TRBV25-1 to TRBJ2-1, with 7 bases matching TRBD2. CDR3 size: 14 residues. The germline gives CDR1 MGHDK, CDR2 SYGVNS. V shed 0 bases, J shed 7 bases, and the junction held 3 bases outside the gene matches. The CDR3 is CASSEYLADNEQFF. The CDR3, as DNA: TGTGCCAGCAGTGAATATCTAGCGGATAATGAGCAGTTCTTC.

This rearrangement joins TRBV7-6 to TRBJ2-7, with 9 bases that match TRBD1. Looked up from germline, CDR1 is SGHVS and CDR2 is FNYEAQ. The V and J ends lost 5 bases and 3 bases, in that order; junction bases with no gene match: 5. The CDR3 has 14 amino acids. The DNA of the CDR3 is TGTGCCAGCAGCACAGGGACAGGGAGCTACGAGCAGTACGTC. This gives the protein CASSTGTGSYEQYV.

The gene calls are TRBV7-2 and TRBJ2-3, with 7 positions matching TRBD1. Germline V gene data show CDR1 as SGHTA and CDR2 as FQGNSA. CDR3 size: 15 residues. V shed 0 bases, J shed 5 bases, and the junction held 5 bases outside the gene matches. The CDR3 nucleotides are TGTGCCAGCAGCTTAGCCCCTACAGGGGTAGATACGCAGTATTTT. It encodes CASSLAPTGVDTQYF.

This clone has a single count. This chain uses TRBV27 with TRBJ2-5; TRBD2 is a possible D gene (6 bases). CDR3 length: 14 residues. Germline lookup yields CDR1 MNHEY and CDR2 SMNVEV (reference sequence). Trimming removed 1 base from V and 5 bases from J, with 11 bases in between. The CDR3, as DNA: TGTGCCAGCAGTTTATTGGGGACTCCGGAGACCCAGTACTTC. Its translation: CASSLLGTPETQYF.

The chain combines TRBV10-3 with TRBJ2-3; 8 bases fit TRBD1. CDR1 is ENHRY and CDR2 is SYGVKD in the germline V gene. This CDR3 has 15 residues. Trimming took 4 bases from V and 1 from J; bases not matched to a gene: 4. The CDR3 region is CAISAGQGGTDTQYF. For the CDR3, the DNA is TGTGCCATCAGTGCCGGACAGGGCGGCACAGATACGCAGTATTTT.

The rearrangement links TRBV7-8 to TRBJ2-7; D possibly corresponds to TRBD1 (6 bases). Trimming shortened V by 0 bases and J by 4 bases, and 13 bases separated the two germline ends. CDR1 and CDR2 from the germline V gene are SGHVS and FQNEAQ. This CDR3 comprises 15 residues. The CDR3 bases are TGTGCCAGCAGCTTAGCGTTCAGGGGAAATTACGAGCAGTACGTC. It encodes CASSLAFRGNYEQYV.

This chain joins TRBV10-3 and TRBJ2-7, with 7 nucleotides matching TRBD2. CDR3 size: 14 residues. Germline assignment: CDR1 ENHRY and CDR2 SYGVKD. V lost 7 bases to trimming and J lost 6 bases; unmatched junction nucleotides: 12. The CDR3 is CAINGGSVSSEQYF. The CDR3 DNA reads TGTGCCATCAATGGCGGGAGCGTTTCTTCCGAGCAGTACTTC.

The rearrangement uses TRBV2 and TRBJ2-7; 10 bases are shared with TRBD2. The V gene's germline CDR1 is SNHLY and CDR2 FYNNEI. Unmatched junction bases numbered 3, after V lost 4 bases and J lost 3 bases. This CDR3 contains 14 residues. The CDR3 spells CASSGTSGNYEQYV. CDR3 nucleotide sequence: TGTGCCAGCAGTGGGACTAGCGGAAACTACGAGCAGTACGTC.

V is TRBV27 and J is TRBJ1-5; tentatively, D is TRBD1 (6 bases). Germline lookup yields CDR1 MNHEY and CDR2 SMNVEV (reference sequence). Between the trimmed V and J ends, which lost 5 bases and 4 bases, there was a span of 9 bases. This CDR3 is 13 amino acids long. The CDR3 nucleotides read TGTGCCAGCAGTAAACAGGGTAATCAGCCCCAGCATTTT. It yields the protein CASSKQGNQPQHF.

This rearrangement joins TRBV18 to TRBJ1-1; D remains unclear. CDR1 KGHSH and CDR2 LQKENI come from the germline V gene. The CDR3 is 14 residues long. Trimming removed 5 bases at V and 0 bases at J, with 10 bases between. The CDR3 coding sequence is TGTGCCAGCTCATTGGCGGCTTTGAACACTGAAGCTTTCTTT. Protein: CASSLAALNTEAFF.

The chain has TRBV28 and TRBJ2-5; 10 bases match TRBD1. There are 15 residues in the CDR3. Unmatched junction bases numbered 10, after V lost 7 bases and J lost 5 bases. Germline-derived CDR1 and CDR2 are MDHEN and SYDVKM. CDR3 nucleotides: TGTGCCAGCACCCAAGACAGGGGGCGCGTCGAGACCCAGTACTTC. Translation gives CASTQDRGRVETQYF.

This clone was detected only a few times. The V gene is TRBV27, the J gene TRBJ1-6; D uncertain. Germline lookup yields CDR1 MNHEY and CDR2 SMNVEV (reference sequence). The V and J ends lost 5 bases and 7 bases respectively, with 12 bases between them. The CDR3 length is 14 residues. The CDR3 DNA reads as TGTGCCAGCAGTCTCACCCGAGCGAATTCACCCCTCCACTTT. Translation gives CASSLTRANSPLHF.

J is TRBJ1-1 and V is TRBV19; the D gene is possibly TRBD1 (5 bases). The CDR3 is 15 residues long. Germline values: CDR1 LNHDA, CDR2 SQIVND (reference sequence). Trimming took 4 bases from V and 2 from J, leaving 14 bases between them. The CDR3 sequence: CASSTTGHPNTEAFF. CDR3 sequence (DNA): TGTGCCAGTAGTACAACAGGACATCCAAACACTGAAGCTTTCTTT.

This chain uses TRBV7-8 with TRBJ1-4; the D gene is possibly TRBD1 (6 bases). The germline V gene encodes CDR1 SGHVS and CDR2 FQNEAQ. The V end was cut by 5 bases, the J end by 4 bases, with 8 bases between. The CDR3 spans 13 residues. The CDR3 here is CASSGQFNEKLFF. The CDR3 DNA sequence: TGTGCCAGCAGCGGACAGTTTAATGAAAAACTGTTTTTT. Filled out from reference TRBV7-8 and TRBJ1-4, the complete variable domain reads GAGVSQSPRYKVAKRGQDVALRCDPISGHVSLFWYQQALGQGPEFLTYFQNEAQLDKSGLPSDRFFAERPEGSVSTLKIQRTQQEDSAVYLCASSGQFNEKLFFGSGTQLSVL.

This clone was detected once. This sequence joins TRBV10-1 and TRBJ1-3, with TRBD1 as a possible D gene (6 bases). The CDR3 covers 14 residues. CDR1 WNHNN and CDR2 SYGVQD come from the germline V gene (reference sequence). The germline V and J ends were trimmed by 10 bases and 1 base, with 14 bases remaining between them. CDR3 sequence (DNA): TGCGCCACCTCACAGGGTTTATCTGGAAACACCATATATTTT. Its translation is CATSQGLSGNTIYF.

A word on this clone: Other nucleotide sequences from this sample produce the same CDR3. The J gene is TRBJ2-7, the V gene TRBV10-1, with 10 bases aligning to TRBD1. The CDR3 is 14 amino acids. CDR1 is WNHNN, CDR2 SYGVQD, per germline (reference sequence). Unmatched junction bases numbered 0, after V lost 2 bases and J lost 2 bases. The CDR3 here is CASSEGQGAYEQYF. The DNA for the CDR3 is TGCGCCAGCAGTGAGGGACAGGGGGCCTACGAGCAGTACTTC.

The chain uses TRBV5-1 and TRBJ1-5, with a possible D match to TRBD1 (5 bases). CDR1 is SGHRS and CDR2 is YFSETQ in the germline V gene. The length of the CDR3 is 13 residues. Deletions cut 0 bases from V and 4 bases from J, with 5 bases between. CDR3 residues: CASSLGQNQPQHF. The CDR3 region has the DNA TGCGCCAGCAGCTTGGGACAGAATCAGCCCCAGCATTTT.

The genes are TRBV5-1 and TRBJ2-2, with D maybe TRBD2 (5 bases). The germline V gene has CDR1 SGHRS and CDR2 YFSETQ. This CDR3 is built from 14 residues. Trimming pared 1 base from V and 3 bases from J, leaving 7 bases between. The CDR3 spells CASSLRTDTGELFF. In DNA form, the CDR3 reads TGCGCCAGCAGCTTGAGGACTGACACCGGGGAGCTGTTTTTT.

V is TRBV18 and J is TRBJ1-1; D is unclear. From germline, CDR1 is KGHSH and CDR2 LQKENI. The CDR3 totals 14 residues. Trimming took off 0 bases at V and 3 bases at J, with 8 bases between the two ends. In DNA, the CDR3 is TGTGCCAGCTCACCACCGAGTGGTCACACTGAAGCTTTCTTT. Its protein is CASSPPSGHTEAFF.

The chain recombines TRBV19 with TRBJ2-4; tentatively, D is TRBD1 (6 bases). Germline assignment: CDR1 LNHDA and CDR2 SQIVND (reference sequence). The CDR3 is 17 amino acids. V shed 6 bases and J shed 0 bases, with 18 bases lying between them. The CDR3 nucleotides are TGTGCCAGTAGGTCAACCATACAGGGCCTAGCCAAAAACATTCAGTACTTC. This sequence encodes CASRSTIQGLAKNIQYF.

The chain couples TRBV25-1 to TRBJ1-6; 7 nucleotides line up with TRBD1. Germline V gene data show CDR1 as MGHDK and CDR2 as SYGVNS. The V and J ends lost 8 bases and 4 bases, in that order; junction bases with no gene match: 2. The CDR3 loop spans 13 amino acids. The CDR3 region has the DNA TGTGCCAGCGGGGACAGATATAATTCACCCCTCCACTTT. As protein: CASGDRYNSPLHF.

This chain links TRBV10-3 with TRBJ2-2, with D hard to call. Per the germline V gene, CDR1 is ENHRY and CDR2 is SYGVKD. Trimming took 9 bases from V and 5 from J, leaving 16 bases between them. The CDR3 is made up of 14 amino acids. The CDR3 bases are TGTGCCATTCGAGTTGGTACCCTAACCGGGGAGCTGTTTTTT. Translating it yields CAIRVGTLTGELFF.

In DNA form, the CDR3 reads TGTGCCAGCAGCTCTTCAGCGGGATGGCTCAATGAGCAGTTCTTC. Its translation: CASSSSAGWLNEQFF. The chain employs TRBV11-3 and TRBJ2-1, with TRBD2 matching 7 bases. The CDR3 length is 15 residues. Germline assignment: CDR1 SGHNT and CDR2 YENEEA. The ends lost 4 bases at V and 6 bases at J; junction bases unmatched: 9.

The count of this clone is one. The CDR3 loop is CASSVRFRDRGMGYNEQFF. Here the CDR3 DNA reads TGTGCCAGCAGCGTCCGATTCCGGGACAGGGGGATGGGGTACAATGAGCAGTTCTTC. The chain carries TRBV9 and TRBJ2-1; 11 bases agree with TRBD1. Germline-derived CDR1 and CDR2 are SGDLS and YYNGEE. The CDR3 contains 19 residues. V lost 2 bases and J lost 4; bases outside the gene matches: 14.